This paragraph reports one T cell receptor (beta chain). Its antigen is unknown. The data were taken from a study of T cell responses to AZD1222 COVID-19 vaccine. Findings and caveats of the study: Two AZD1222 administrations were followed by greater Spike-specific TCR breadth and depth. Sampled repertoires all dated from after the peak T cell response. Across spike, vaccine-associated CD4 TCRs were found, dominant at 160-218 and 743-854.

V lost 5 bases, J lost 1 base, and 15 bases lay in between. The germline V gene has CDR1 MNHNY and CDR2 SVGAGI (reference sequence). This CDR3 spans 17 amino acids. Sequenced by immunoSEQ multiplex PCR; TCRdb stores in-frame clones only, minus some. The top ten clones hold about 3% of a sample with 95,000 to 150,000 clones, more than 80% of them seen once. This chain joins TRBV6-6 and TRBJ1-6; D gene unclear. The starting material was peripheral blood, obtained on day 0 of AZD1222 vaccination. This clonotype originated in an adult in good health. In DNA form, the CDR3 reads TGTGCCAGCAGTCCCCCCCGGGGATCTTCCTATAATTCACCCCTCCACTTT. It is translated as CASSPPRGSSYNSPLHF.